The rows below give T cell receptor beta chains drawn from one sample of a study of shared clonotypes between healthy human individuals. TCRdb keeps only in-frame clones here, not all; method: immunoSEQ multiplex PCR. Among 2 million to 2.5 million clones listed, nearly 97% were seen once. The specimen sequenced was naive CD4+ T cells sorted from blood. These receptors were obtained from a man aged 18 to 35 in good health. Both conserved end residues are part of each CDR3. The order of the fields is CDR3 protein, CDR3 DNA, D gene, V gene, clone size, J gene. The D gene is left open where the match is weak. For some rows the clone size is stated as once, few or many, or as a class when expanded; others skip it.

CASSFEQGVGGYTF	TGTGCCAGCAGCTTCGAACAGGGGGTTGGTGGCTACACCTTC	TRBD1	TRBV7-2	.	TRBJ1-2
CASRPGQAGANVLTF	TGTGCCAGCAGACCCGGACAGGCTGGGGCCAACGTCCTGACTTTC	TRBD1	TRBV6-5	.	TRBJ2-6
CASRPHLQGSGDVF	TGTGCCAGCAGACCCCATCTACAGGGTAGCGGGGATGTCTTC	TRBD2	TRBV6-5	.	TRBJ2-1
CASSQNTRLRDRGINQPQHF	TGTGCCAGCAGCCAAAACACCCGGCTCCGGGACAGGGGTATCAATCAGCCCCAGCATTTT	TRBD1	TRBV4-2	.	TRBJ1-5
CASSMAPSQGNYYGYTF	TGTGCCAGCAGCATGGCCCCGTCGCAGGGGAATTACTATGGCTACACCTTC	.	TRBV5-4	.	TRBJ1-2
CASTPASGSYEQYF	TGTGCCAGCACTCCCGCCTCCGGCTCCTACGAGCAGTACTTC	.	TRBV6-1	.	TRBJ2-7
CSVSAVSSYEQYF	TGCAGCGTATCAGCGGTCAGCTCCTACGAGCAGTACTTC	.	TRBV29-1	.	TRBJ2-7
CASRALVGNEQFF	TGTGCCAGCAGGGCTCTAGTGGGGAATGAGCAGTTCTTC	.	TRBV2	.	TRBJ2-1
CAWRPRASGNTIYF	TGTGCCTGGCGTCCGAGGGCCTCTGGAAACACCATATATTTT	.	TRBV30	.	TRBJ1-3
CSATGGNTDTQYF	TGCAGCGCCACAGGGGGGAACACAGATACGCAGTATTTT	TRBD1	TRBV29-1	.	TRBJ2-3
CASSLLSDYEQYF	TGCGCCAGCAGCTTGTTGTCAGATTACGAGCAGTACTTC	.	TRBV5-1	.	TRBJ2-7
CASSLGGWGTVEAFF	TGTGCCAGCAGCTTAGGAGGTTGGGGGACAGTAGAAGCTTTCTTT	TRBD1	TRBV11-2	.	TRBJ1-1
CASSQDRLAKYF	TGTGCCAGCAGCCAAGATCGGCTAGCTAAGTACTTC	.	TRBV14	.	TRBJ2-7
CASTNNRGMNTEAFF	TGTGCCAGCACAAACAACAGGGGAATGAACACTGAAGCTTTCTTT	TRBD1	TRBV6-5	.	TRBJ1-1
CASSRRTGYVHTEAFF	TGTGCCAGCAGCAGACGGACAGGATATGTGCACACTGAAGCTTTCTTT	TRBD1	TRBV27	.	TRBJ1-1
CASSVTWGVTEAFF	TGTGCCAGCAGTGTCACTTGGGGCGTCACTGAAGCTTTCTTT	.	TRBV27	.	TRBJ1-1
CASSQGEFGETQYF	TGTGCCAGCAGTCAAGGGGAGTTTGGAGAGACCCAGTACTTC	.	TRBV11-3	.	TRBJ2-5
CASSQAGGSTNEKLFF	TGCGCCAGCAGCCAGGCAGGGGGGTCAACTAATGAAAAACTGTTTTTT	TRBD1	TRBV5-1	once	TRBJ1-4
CASSFSFAVVYGYTF	TGTGCCAGCAGTTTCTCGTTCGCGGTGGTCTATGGCTACACCTTC	.	TRBV28	.	TRBJ1-2
CASSQGQGVLPEAFF	TGTGCCAGCAGCCAGGGACAGGGGGTACTTCCGGAAGCTTTCTTT	TRBD1	TRBV7-9	.	TRBJ1-1
CASSLAGANSPLHF	TGTGCCAGCAGCTTAGCGGGGGCCAATTCACCCCTCCACTTT	.	TRBV7-9	.	TRBJ1-6
CATSSGNTGELFF	TGTGCCACCAGCAGCGGAAACACCGGGGAGCTGTTTTTT	.	TRBV15	.	TRBJ2-2